The 18 T cell receptor beta chains below come from one sample, sequenced in a study of beta chain features in type 1 diabetes. Points from the study as a whole: Shortening of TCRB CDR3s, moderate but significant, appeared in all four CD4+ subsets of Type 1 diabetes patients.

What these receptors recognize is not known. Expressed TCRB transcripts were sequenced because the entire RNA isolate underwent reverse transcription. This table comes from immunoSEQ multiplex PCR, and its TCRdb copy is limited to in-frame clones, with some not included. The table shows under 300,000 clones, with around 25% occurring only once. The sequenced sample was naive CD4+ T cells from blood. The receptors derive from a woman aged 25 to 39 with type 1 diabetes.

This clone has a handful of counts. This chain uses TRBV7-9 with TRBJ2-3; TRBD2 matches 9 bases. Germline V lookup: CDR1 SEHNR, CDR2 FQNEAQ (reference sequence). The CDR3 totals 16 residues. Trimming at V came to 1 base and at J to 2 bases, leaving 4 bases not matched to a gene. CDR3 amino acids: CASSLGSGGFTDTQYF. In nucleotides, the CDR3 is TGTGCCAGCAGCTTAGGTAGCGGGGGATTCACAGATACGCAGTATTTT.

The V call is TRBV29-1, the J call TRBJ1-5; D not resolved. The V gene lost 7 bases and the J gene lost 3 bases, with 13 bases spanning the gap. Per germline, CDR1 SQVTM and CDR2 ANQGSEA. The CDR3 sequence is 13 residues long. The CDR3 loop is CSARGMDNQPQHF. The CDR3 nucleotides are TGCAGCGCCCGGGGTATGGACAATCAGCCCCAGCATTTT.

The sample holds a few counts of this clone. The rearrangement links TRBV5-1 to TRBJ1-5; D may be TRBD1 (6 bases). In germline, CDR1 is SGHRS, CDR2 YFSETQ. The CDR3 loop spans 15 amino acids. The V end lost 4 bases, the J end lost 2 bases, and 13 bases lay between the germline ends. The CDR3 bases are TGCGCCAGCAGCCCGGGACAACCTGGCAATCAGCCCCAGCATTTT. It encodes CASSPGQPGNQPQHF.

This clone was detected a few times. The chain couples TRBV5-1 to TRBJ2-1, with 13 positions matching TRBD2. Germline V lookup: CDR1 SGHRS, CDR2 YFSETQ. This CDR3 has 18 residues. The V gene end was trimmed by 3 bases and the J gene end by 3 bases; junction bases not matched to a gene: 9. CDR3 residues: CASSSLAGGPPNYNEQFF. CDR3 DNA: TGCGCCAGCAGCTCACTAGCGGGAGGGCCTCCAAACTACAATGAGCAGTTCTTC.

This clone appeared a few times. The V call is TRBV14, the J call TRBJ2-1, with 7 bases aligning to TRBD1. The germline CDR1 and CDR2 sequences are SGHDN and FVKESK. The V gene end was trimmed by 6 bases and the J gene end by 2 bases; junction bases not matched to a gene: 1. The CDR3 is made up of 13 amino acids. The CDR3: CASSQGAYNEQFF. As DNA, the CDR3 is TGTGCCAGCAGTCAGGGGGCCTACAATGAGCAGTTCTTC.

This clone was counted a few times. The chain links TRBV7-9 to TRBJ2-7; 13 bases align to TRBD2. Losses at the gene ends were 4 bases for V and 1 base for J; bases not matched to a gene: 7. Germline loops: CDR1 SEHNR, CDR2 FQNEAQ (reference sequence). The CDR3 is 17 residues long. The CDR3 nucleotides are TGTGCCAGCAGCTGGACAGGGACTAGCGGGATTTCCTACGAGCAGTACTTC. Translation: CASSWTGTSGISYEQYF.

This CDR3 is CASSVGDRVVGEQFF. The CDR3, as DNA: TGTGCCAGCAGCGTAGGCGACAGGGTCGTAGGTGAGCAGTTCTTC. This chain links TRBV9 with TRBJ2-1; 7 bases map to TRBD1. Germline lookup yields CDR1 SGDLS and CDR2 YYNGEE. The CDR3 sequence is 15 residues long. The V gene end was trimmed by 0 bases and the J gene end by 9 bases; junction bases not matched to a gene: 9.

This clone was observed a handful of times. The V gene is TRBV29-1, the J gene TRBJ2-7; D might be TRBD1 (6 bases). This CDR3 comprises 15 residues. Germline CDR1 SQVTM, CDR2 ANQGSEA. V was pared by 6 bases and J by 0 bases, with 18 bases between. This chain's CDR3 is CSVRDIQRRSYEQYF. DNA of the CDR3: TGCAGCGTCAGGGACATCCAGCGTCGCTCCTACGAGCAGTACTTC.

J is TRBJ2-6 and V is TRBV7-8, with D tentatively TRBD2 (5 bases). The CDR3 is made up of 14 amino acids. Germline CDR1 is SGHVS and CDR2 is FQNEAQ. In DNA form, the CDR3 reads TGTGCTTCGGGGAAACTGGCTGGGGCCAACGTCCTGACTTTC. Translation gives CASGKLAGANVLTF.

J is TRBJ2-1 and V is TRBV19; TRBD1 matches at 8 bases. The CDR3 covers 16 residues. Trimming at V came to 5 bases and at J to 2 bases, leaving 8 bases not matched to a gene. Germline loops: CDR1 LNHDA, CDR2 SQIVND (reference sequence). The CDR3 loop reads CASSASTGAPYNEQFF. Written as DNA, the CDR3 is TGTGCCAGTAGTGCCTCGACAGGGGCCCCCTACAATGAGCAGTTCTTC.

CDR3 in DNA: TGTGCCAGCAGCCTAACGGGACAGACTGAAGCTTTCTTT. Its translation is CASSLTGQTEAFF. This chain uses TRBV11-2 with TRBJ1-1; 7 nucleotides match TRBD1. The CDR3 has 13 residues. CDR1 SGHAT and CDR2 FQNNGV come from the germline V gene. V gave up 5 bases and J gave up 5 bases; unmatched junction bases: 5.

Only a few counts were recorded for this clone. This chain links TRBV30 with TRBJ2-5, with D tentatively TRBD2 (5 bases). Deletions cut 0 bases from V and 7 bases from J, with 9 bases between. Germline values: CDR1 GTSNPN, CDR2 SVGIG (reference sequence). The CDR3 runs to 12 residues. The DNA of the CDR3 is TGTGCCTGGAGTGTACAAGGGAGGACCCAGTACTTC. It codes for CAWSVQGRTQYF.

This clone has more than one count but fewer than ten. The chain combines TRBV5-1 with TRBJ2-2; the D is unclear. There are 14 residues in the CDR3. Germline CDR1 SGHRS, CDR2 YFSETQ. The V gene lost 0 bases and the J gene lost 7 bases, with 10 bases spanning the gap. The CDR3 spells CASSLVSAGGELFF. The CDR3 bases are TGCGCCAGCAGCTTGGTTTCGGCAGGCGGGGAGCTGTTTTTT. Full variable domain (missing parts from reference TRBV5-1 and TRBJ2-2): KAGVTQTPRYLIKTRGQQVTLSCSPISGHRSVSWYQQTPGQGLQFLFEYFSETQRNKGNFPGRFSGRQFSNSRSEMNVSTLELGDSALYLCASSLVSAGGELFFGEGSRLTVL.

The chain is built from TRBV28 and TRBJ2-7; 8 bases are a match to TRBD1. The germline V gene has CDR1 MDHEN and CDR2 SYDVKM. The CDR3 runs to 16 residues. Germline trimming cut 4 bases from V and 5 bases from J; bases unmatched to any gene: 13. The CDR3 loop is CASSSPTGEMVDEQYF. The CDR3 region has the DNA TGTGCCAGCAGTTCCCCGACAGGGGAGATGGTCGACGAGCAGTACTTC.

V and J are TRBV2 and TRBJ2-2, with D possibly being TRBD1 (5 bases). The CDR3 is made up of 14 amino acids. Between the trimmed V and J ends, which lost 4 bases and 2 bases, there was a span of 8 bases. Germline V gene data show CDR1 as SNHLY and CDR2 as FYNNEI. The CDR3 coding sequence is TGTGCCAGCAGTGTGGGGCCCAACACCGGGGAGCTGTTTTTT. Translated: CASSVGPNTGELFF.

The V gene is TRBV7-9, the J gene TRBJ1-5, with 7 bases aligning to TRBD1. This CDR3 has 16 residues. Germline assignment: CDR1 SEHNR and CDR2 FQNEAQ (reference sequence). The J segment lost 5 bases and the V segment lost 4 bases, leaving 11 bases of the junction unmatched. The CDR3 loop reads CASSSGTAAPHQPQHF. DNA of the CDR3: TGTGCCAGCAGCTCTGGGACAGCCGCGCCCCATCAGCCCCAGCATTTT.

The chain carries TRBV18 and TRBJ2-1; a possible D gene is TRBD1 (5 bases). The germline V and J ends were trimmed by 0 bases and 15 bases, with 18 bases remaining between them. This CDR3 spans 14 amino acids. Germline CDR1 reads KGHSH; CDR2 reads LQKENI. The DNA for the CDR3 is TGTGCCAGCTCACCACCATTGACAGATCCCTATACGTTCTTC. This translates into CASSPPLTDPYTFF.

Only a few counts were recorded for this clone. The V gene is TRBV29-1, the J gene TRBJ2-1, with TRBD2 matching over 12 bases. The ends lost 8 bases at V and 9 bases at J; junction bases unmatched: 8. Germline V CDR1 and CDR2: SQVTM, ANQGSEA. This CDR3 has 13 residues. CDR3 sequence reads: CSTGLAGNFEQFF. CDR3 sequence (DNA): TGCAGCACTGGACTAGCGGGAAATTTTGAGCAGTTCTTC.